This T cell receptor (beta chain) appears in the sequencing data of a study of T cells in Graves' hyperthyroidism and ophthalmopathy (dated by TCRdb to about 2019). About the investigation overall: To identify TCR V-J signatures that set the groups apart, the researchers used a discovery cohort of more than 95 patients, made up of fewer than 50 with Graves' ophthalmopathy and 55 to 65 with stable Graves' hyperthyroidism. Following sampling, methimazole starting at 30 mg daily was given to hyperthyroidism patients, and high-dose intravenous methylprednisolone was given to ophthalmopathy patients. In more than 5 Graves' hyperthyroidism patients, the study also compared T-cell repertoires from thyroid tissue with T-cell repertoires from blood. The 75 to 100 discovery patients were randomly divided into training and test sets at a 7:3 ratio. TCR Vbeta CDR3 sequencing of some 140 peripheral blood samples (over 40 ophthalmopathy, 75 to 85 hyperthyroidism and some 17 progressor patients) is reported in the paper. Whether ophthalmopathy could be predicted prospectively was tested in an independent validation cohort made up of under 20 hyperthyroidism patients plus 17 patients who later progressed to ophthalmopathy. Broad study findings and their caveats: During validation, the model predicted progression to ophthalmopathy a median of about 5.9 months ahead of onset, with approximately 71% sensitivity and under 85% specificity. Ophthalmopathy was separated from stable hyperthyroidism by a 13 V-J signature model, with around 90% sensitivity and about 81% specificity obtained in cross-validation and 80%/75% obtained in testing. Most expanded thyroid clonotypes (frequency above 0.001) were also detected in blood, a finding suggesting that blood repertoires may reflect thyroid immune responses. Sample size was not statistically predetermined, and investigators were not blinded to group allocation.

TCR beta CDR3 regions were amplified from RNA transcripts. The TCR CDR3 was subjected to a first round of RT-PCR using the HTBI primer set and the Qiagen OneStep RT-PCR kit. Libraries were constructed in a second round of multiplex PCR, after which size selection and purification were performed. Paired-end sequencing of the libraries was performed with 100 bp reads on an Illumina HiSeq2000. Regarding the original processing steps: SOAPnuke was used to process the raw data, throwing out any read that contained adapters or uncalled bases, had a mean Phred below 15, or lacked an exact constant-primer or identifier match. High-quality paired reads were merged with COPE v1.2.5, and unique nucleotide sequences were defined as clonotypes. MiTCR v1.1 was used to align clonotypes to the IMGT TRBV, TRBD and TRBJ reference segments. The analysis was restricted to V-J combinations with a frequency above 0.0001, which together covered over 99% of the repertoires. A TCS score was defined as the ratio of F50 (clonal expansion) to E x V (chaos), with BLOSUM62-based TCRdist applied between CDR3 peptides within each V-J. Welch's t-statistics and random forest reduced just over 500 V-J features to some 14, which were used in a naive Bayes classifier (R e1071). Thyroid-blood repertoire similarity was quantified with the Morisita-Horn index. TCRdb trimmed the raw reads at Q25, called clones with MiXCR and kept productive beta chains. Every CDR3 protein is listed once, alongside the most common genes and DNA of its rows. None of the V and J calls come from the authors' own analysis; TCRdb made them. The sample profile shows a few hundred thousand distinct CDR3 sequences; roughly 46% of them were found once. Of the sample, approximately 8.4% is held by the ten largest clones.

A patient counted as having stable Graves' hyperthyroidism if no progression to ophthalmopathy occurred over 18 months of follow-up. Hyperthyroidism patients were newly diagnosed, had a disease duration of under 2 months, and were aged 18 to 65 years. Exclusion was applied to patients with uncontrolled infections, other autoimmune diseases, pregnancy or lactation. Diagnoses relied on clinical symptoms, serum thyroxine and TRAb, thyroid ultrasound and orbital computed tomography. Total RNA was extracted using Trizol reagent, and RNA quality was assessed on an Agilent 2100 Bioanalyzer. The CDR3 measures 16 amino acids from cysteine to phenylalanine. Left in the record is the CDR3 DNA by itself, 48 bases read in frame from the first base. The germline V gene supplies CDR1 SGHNT and CDR2 YENEEA. The V and J ends are trimmed by 1 base and 6 bases, leaving 15 bases between them. Regarding this clonotype: Its target antigen remains unknown. No qualities accompany the bases; no much larger clone lies one base away.

The sample taken for sequencing was peripheral blood or thyroid tissue (not recorded which). The sequence came from a woman aged 18-35 years with Graves' hyperthyroidism. The rearrangement joined TRBV11-3 to TRBJ2-2; matching of 6 bases hints at TRBD1 as the D gene. The CDR3 is CASSLGFAGVSGELFF. The DNA sequence is as follows: TGTGCCAGCAGCTTAGGATTCGCAGGGGTTTCCGGGGAGCTGTTTTTT.